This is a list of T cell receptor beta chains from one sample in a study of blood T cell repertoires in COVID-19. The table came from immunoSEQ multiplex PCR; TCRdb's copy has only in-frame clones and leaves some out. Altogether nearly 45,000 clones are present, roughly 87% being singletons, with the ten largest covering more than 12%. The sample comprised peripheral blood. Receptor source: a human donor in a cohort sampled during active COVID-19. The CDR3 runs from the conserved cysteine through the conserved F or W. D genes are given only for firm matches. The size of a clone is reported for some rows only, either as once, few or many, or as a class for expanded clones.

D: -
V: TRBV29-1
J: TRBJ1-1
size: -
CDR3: CSVETSDSRNTEAFF
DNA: TGCAGCGTTGAAACTTCGGACAGTAGGAACACTGAAGCTTTCTTT

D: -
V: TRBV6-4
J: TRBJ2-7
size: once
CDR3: CASSVESGLLYYEQYF
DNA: TGTGCCAGCAGTGTCGAATCTGGACTCTTATACTACGAGCAGTACTTC

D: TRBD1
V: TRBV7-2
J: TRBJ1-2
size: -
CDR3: CASSRDRGLLDYGYTF
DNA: TGTGCCAGCAGCCGGGACAGGGGGCTGTTGGACTATGGCTACACCTTC

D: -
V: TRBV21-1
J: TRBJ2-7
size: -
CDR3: CANSPRDRGYEQYF
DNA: TGTGCCAACTCCCCCCGGGACAGGGGGTACGAGCAGTACTTC

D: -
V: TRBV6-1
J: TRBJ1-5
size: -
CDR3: CASSDRGDQPQHF
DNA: TGTGCCAGCAGTGACAGGGGTGATCAGCCCCAGCATTTT

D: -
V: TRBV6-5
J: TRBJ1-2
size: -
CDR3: CASSRLNYGYTF
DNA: TGTGCCAGCAGCCGTCTTAACTATGGCTACACCTTC

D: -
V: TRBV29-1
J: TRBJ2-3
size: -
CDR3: CSVQKGYRNTDTQYF
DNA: TGCAGCGTTCAAAAGGGGTATCGGAACACAGATACGCAGTATTTT

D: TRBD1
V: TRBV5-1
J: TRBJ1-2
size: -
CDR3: CASSLELGTGGHGYTF
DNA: TGCGCCAGCAGCTTGGAACTAGGGACAGGGGGACATGGCTACACCTTC

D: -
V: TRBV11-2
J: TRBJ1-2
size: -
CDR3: CASSFVGPGDYTF
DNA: TGTGCCAGCAGCTTTGTCGGTCCGGGTGACTACACCTTC

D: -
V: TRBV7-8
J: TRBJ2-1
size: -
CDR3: CASSLGLTEQFF
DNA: TGTGCCAGCAGCTTAGGATTGACAGAGCAGTTCTTC

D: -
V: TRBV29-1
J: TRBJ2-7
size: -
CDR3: CSVQDIFYEQYF
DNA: TGCAGCGTTCAAGATATATTCTACGAGCAGTACTTC

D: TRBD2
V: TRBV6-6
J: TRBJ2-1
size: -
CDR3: CASSSGRKTSGRDIRYEQFF
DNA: TGTGCCAGCAGCAGCGGCCGAAAGACTAGCGGGAGGGATATACGATATGAGCAGTTCTTC

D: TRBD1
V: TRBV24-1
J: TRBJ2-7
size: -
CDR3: CATSEAGTGSRYEQYF
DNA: TGTGCCACCAGTGAGGCCGGGACAGGTAGTCGTTACGAGCAGTACTTC

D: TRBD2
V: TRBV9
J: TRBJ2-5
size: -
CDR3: CASSVDLAGGLETQYF
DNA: TGTGCCAGCAGCGTAGATTTAGCGGGAGGTCTAGAGACCCAGTACTTC

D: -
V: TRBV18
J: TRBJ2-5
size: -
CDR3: CASSPLLGRTQETQYF
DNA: TGTGCCAGCTCACCGCTGTTGGGCAGGACACAAGAGACCCAGTACTTC

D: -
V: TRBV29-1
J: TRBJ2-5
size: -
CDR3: CSVIKGGETQYF
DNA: TGCAGCGTTATAAAAGGGGGAGAGACCCAGTACTTC

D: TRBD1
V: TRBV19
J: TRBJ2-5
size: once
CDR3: CASSRTGDHQETQYF
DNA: TGTGCCAGTAGCAGGACAGGGGACCACCAAGAGACCCAGTACTTC

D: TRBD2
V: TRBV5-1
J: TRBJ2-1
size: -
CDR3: CASSLAGPIWTYNEQFF
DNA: TGCGCCAGCAGCTTAGCGGGACCCATCTGGACCTACAATGAGCAGTTCTTC

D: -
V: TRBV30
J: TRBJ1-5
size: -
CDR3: CAWSVAGRRNQPQHF
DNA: TGTGCCTGGAGTGTAGCGGGCAGGAGGAATCAGCCCCAGCATTTT

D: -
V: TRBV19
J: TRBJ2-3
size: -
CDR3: CASSLNSAELTDTQYF
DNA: TGTGCCAGTAGTCTAAATTCAGCGGAACTGACAGATACGCAGTATTTT

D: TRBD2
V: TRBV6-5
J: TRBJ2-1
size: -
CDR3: CASSHASGHYNEQFF
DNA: TGTGCCAGCAGCCACGCTAGCGGGCACTACAATGAGCAGTTCTTC

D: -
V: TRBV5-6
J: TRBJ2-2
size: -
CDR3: CASSLVWQGSSGELFF
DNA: TGTGCCAGCAGCCTGGTTTGGCAGGGGAGTTCCGGGGAGCTGTTTTTT

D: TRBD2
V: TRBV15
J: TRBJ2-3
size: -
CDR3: CATSRDRAGGADTQYF
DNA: TGTGCCACCAGCAGAGATCGCGCGGGAGGCGCGGATACGCAGTATTTT

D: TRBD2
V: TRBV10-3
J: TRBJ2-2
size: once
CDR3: CAISDPGLAENTGELFF
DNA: TGTGCCATCAGTGATCCCGGACTAGCGGAGAACACCGGGGAGCTGTTTTTT

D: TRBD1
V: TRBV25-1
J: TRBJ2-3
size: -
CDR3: CASSGSGTATDTQYF
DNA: TGTGCCAGCAGTGGATCCGGGACAGCCACAGATACGCAGTATTTT

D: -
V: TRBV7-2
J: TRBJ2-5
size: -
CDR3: CASSPQTQRGETQYF
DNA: TGTGCCAGCAGCCCACAGACCCAAAGGGGAGAGACCCAGTACTTC

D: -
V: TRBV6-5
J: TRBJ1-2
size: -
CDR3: CASSNLLAARGGYTF
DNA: TGTGCCAGCAGCAACCTATTGGCGGCCCGAGGAGGCTACACCTTC

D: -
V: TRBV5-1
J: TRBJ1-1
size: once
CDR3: CASSTTGPYTEAFF
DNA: TGCGCCAGCAGCACAACAGGGCCCTACACTGAAGCTTTCTTT

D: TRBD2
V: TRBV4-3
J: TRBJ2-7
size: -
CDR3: CASSPTGLSSYEQYF
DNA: TGCGCCAGCAGCCCAACGGGACTAAGCTCCTACGAGCAGTACTTC

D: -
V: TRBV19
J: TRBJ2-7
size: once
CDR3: CASSIDVGSYEQYF
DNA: TGTGCCAGTAGTATCGACGTGGGCAGCTACGAGCAGTACTTC

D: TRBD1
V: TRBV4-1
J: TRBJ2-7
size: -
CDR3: CASSRQTGSPYEQYF
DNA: TGCGCCAGCAGCCGCCAGACAGGGTCTCCCTACGAGCAGTACTTC

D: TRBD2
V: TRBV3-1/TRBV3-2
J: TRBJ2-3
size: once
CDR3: CASSSLAGGPDTQYF
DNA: TGTGCCAGCAGCTCCCTAGCGGGAGGGCCGGATACGCAGTATTTT

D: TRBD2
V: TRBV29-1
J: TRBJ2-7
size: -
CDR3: CSGTAGGAEQYF
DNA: TGCAGCGGAACTGCGGGAGGGGCCGAGCAGTACTTC

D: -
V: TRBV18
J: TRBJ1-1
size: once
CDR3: CASSPPQGSGGAFF
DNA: TGTGCCAGCTCACCGCCTCAGGGCAGCGGGGGCGCTTTCTTT

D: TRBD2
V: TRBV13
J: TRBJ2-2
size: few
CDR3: CASSAGLAGVRTGELFF
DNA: TGTGCCAGCAGCGCGGGACTAGCGGGAGTGCGGACCGGGGAGCTGTTTTTT

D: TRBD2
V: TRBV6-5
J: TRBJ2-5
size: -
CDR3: CASTGAGGPGTQYF
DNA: TGTGCCAGCACGGGAGCGGGAGGGCCGGGGACCCAGTACTTC

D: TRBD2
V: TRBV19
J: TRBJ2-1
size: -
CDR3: CASSIGLSGASYNEQFF
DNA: TGTGCCAGTAGTATTGGGCTTAGCGGGGCCTCCTACAATGAGCAGTTCTTC

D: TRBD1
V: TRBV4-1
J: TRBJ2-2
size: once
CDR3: CASSQETRGFGELFF
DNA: TGCGCCAGCAGCCAAGAAACCAGGGGGTTCGGGGAGCTGTTTTTT

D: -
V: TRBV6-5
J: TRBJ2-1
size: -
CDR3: CASSYGRTVYNEQFF
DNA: TGTGCCAGCAGTTACGGGAGAACGGTCTACAATGAGCAGTTCTTC

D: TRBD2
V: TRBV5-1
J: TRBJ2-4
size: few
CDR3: CASSLGPKLAGVAKNIQYF
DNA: TGCGCCAGCAGCTTGGGCCCCAAACTAGCGGGTGTGGCCAAAAACATTCAGTACTTC

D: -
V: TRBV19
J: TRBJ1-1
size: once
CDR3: CASSTNREGTEAFF
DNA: TGTGCCAGTAGCACCAACAGGGAGGGCACTGAAGCTTTCTTT

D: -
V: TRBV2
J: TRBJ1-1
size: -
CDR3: CASSFSGVEAFF
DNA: TGTGCCAGCAGCTTCTCGGGGGTGGAGGCTTTCTTT

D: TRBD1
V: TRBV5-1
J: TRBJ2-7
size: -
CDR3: CASSSGTAYEQYF
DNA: TGCGCCAGCAGCTCCGGGACAGCCTACGAGCAGTACTTC

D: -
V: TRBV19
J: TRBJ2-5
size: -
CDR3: CASSVQTRQETQYF
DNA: TGTGCCAGTAGTGTCCAGACTAGGCAAGAGACCCAGTACTTC

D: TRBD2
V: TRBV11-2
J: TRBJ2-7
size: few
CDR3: CASSFSQGLVAKYEQYF
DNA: TGTGCCAGCAGTTTTTCCCAGGGACTAGTCGCGAAGTACGAGCAGTACTTC

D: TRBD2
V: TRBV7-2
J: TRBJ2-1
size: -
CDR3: CASSLGPSGRGNEQFF
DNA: TGTGCCAGCAGCTTAGGCCCTAGCGGGAGGGGCAATGAGCAGTTCTTC

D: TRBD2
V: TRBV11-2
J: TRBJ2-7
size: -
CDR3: CASRTTSGSLYEQYF
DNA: TGTGCCAGCAGGACCACTAGCGGGAGTCTCTACGAGCAGTACTTC

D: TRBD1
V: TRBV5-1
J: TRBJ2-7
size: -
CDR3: CASSGTATYEQYF
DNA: TGCGCCAGCAGTGGGACAGCCACCTACGAGCAGTACTTC

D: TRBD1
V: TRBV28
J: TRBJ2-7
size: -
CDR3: CASSFPRGRQYF
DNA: TGTGCCAGCAGTTTCCCCAGGGGGCGGCAGTACTTC

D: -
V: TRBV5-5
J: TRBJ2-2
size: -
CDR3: CASSPVVWRGNTGELFF
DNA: TGTGCCAGCAGCCCAGTGGTTTGGCGGGGGAACACCGGGGAGCTGTTTTTT

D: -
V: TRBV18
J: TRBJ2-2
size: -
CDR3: CASSPYEESSNTGELFF
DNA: TGTGCCAGCTCACCATATGAGGAGTCCTCAAACACCGGGGAGCTGTTTTTT

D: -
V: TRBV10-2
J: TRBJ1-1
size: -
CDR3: CASSESGGWNTEAFF
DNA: TGCGCCAGCAGCGAATCGGGGGGCTGGAACACTGAAGCTTTCTTT

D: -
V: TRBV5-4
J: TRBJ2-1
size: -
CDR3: CASSPQRQFNEQFF
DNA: TGTGCCAGCAGCCCCCAGAGGCAGTTCAATGAGCAGTTCTTC

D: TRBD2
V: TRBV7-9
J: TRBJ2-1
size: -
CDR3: CASSGSGRYLGQFF
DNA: TGTGCCAGCAGCGGTAGCGGGAGGTACTTGGGGCAGTTCTTC

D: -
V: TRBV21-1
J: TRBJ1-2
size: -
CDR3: CASSLRRIYGYTF
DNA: TGTGCCAGCAGCCTACGGAGAATCTATGGCTACACCTTC